This T cell receptor (beta chain) was captured in a study of blood T cell repertoires in COVID-19. V shed 2 bases and J shed 7 bases, with 11 bases lying between them. This CDR3 has 13 amino acids. The authors' processing: Estimated nucleated cell counts came from reference gene primer amplification. Measured with immunoSEQ multiplex PCR; TCRdb has only the in-frame clones, and not every one. The V and J calls and clone size are taken from that table; D and trimming were inferred from the DNA. Among under 250,000 clones listed, about 83% were seen once. Sequenced sample: peripheral blood. The clonotype originates from a woman aged 45-65 years with acute or convalescent COVID-19. The rearrangement uses TRBV12-3 or TRBV12-4 and TRBJ1-1; D is possibly TRBD1 (6 bases). The CDR3 DNA follows: TGTGCCAGCAGTTTAATGGGGGCGGGTGAAGCTTTCTTT. This encodes CASSLMGAGEAFF.